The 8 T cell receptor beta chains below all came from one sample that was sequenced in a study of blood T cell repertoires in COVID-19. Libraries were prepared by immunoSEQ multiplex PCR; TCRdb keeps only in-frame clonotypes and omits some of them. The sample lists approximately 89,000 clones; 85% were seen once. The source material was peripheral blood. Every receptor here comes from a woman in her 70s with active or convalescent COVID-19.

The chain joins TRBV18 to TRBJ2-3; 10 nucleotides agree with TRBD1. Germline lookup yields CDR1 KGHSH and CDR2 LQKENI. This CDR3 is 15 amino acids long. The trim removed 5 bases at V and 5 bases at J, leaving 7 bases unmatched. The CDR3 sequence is CASSSRQGAVDTQYF. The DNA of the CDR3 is TGTGCCAGCTCATCAAGACAGGGGGCCGTAGATACGCAGTATTTT.

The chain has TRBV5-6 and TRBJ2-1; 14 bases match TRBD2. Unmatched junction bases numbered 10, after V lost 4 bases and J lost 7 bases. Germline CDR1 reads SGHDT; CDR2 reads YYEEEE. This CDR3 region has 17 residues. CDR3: CASSPSPGTSGGNEQFF. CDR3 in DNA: TGTGCCAGCAGCCCCAGCCCCGGGACTAGCGGGGGAAATGAGCAGTTCTTC.

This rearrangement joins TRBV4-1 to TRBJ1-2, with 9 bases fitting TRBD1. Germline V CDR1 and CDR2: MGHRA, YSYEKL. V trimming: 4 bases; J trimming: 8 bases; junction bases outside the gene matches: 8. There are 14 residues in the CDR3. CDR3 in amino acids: CASSPRDRVGGYTF. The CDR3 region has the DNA TGCGCCAGCAGCCCCCGGGACAGGGTGGGCGGCTACACCTTC.

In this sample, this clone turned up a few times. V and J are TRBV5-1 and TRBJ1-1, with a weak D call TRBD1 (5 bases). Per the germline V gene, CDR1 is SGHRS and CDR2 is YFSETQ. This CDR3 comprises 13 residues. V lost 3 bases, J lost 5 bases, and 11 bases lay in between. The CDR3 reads CASSSQGSTEAFF. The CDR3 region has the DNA TGCGCCAGCAGCTCTCAGGGAAGTACTGAAGCTTTCTTT.

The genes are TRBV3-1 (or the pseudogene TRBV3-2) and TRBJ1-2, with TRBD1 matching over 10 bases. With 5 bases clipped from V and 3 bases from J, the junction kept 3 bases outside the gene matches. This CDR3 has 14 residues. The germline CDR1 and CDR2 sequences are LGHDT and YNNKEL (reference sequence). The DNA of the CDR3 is TGTGCCAGCAGCTACGGACAGGGGGACTATGGCTACACCTTC. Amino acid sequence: CASSYGQGDYGYTF.

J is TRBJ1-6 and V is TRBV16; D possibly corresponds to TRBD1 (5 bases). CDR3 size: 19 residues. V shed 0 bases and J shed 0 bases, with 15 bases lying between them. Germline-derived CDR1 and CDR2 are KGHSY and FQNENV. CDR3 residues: CASSQSEGTRSSYNSPLHF. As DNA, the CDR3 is TGTGCCAGCAGCCAATCGGAGGGGACCAGGAGCTCCTATAATTCACCCCTCCACTTT.

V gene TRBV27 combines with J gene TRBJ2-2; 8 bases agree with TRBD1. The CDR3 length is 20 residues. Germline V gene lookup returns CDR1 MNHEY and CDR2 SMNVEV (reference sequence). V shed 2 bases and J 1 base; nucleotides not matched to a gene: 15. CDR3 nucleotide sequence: TGTGCCAGCAGTTTAAGGCAGGGGGCTAGGCGCCGCGAGAACACCGGGGAGCTGTTTTTT. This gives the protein CASSLRQGARRRENTGELFF.

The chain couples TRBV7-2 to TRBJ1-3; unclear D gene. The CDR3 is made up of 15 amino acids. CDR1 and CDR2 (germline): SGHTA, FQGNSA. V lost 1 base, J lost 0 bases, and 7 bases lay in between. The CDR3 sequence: CASSLEEGSGNTIYF. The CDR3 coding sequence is TGTGCCAGCAGCTTAGAGGAGGGCTCTGGAAACACCATATATTTT. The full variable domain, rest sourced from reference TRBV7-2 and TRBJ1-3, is GAGVSQSPSNKVTEKGKDVELRCDPISGHTALYWYRQSLGQGLEFLIYFQGNSAPDKSGLPSDRFSAERTGGSVSTLTIQRTQQEDSAVYLCASSLEEGSGNTIYFGEGSWLTVV.